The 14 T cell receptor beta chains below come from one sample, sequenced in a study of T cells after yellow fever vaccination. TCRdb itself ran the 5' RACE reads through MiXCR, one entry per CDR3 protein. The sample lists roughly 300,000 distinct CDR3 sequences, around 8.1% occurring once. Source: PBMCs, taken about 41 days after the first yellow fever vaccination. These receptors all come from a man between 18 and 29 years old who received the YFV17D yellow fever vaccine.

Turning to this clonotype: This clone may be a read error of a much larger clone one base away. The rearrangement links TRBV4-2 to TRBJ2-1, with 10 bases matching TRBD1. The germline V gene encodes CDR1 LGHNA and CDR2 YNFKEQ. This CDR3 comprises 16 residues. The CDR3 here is CASSQGDRGRDNEQSF. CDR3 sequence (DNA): TGTGCCAGCAGCCAAGGGGACAGGGGCCGTGACAATGAGCAGTCCTTC.

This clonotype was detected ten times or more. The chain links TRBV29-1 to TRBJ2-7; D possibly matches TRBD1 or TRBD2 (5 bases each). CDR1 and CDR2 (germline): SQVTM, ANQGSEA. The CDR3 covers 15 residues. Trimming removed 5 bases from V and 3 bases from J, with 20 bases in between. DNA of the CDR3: TGCAGCGTTCAATTGGGACGGTCGATACACTACGAGCAGTACTTC. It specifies CSVQLGRSIHYEQYF.

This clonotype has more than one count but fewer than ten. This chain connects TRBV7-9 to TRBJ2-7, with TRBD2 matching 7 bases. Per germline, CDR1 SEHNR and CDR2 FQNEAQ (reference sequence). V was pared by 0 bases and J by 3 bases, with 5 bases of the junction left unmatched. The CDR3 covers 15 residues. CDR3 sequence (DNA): TGTGCCAGCAGCTTAGCCCTAGCGGTAAGCTACGAGCAGTACTTC. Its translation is CASSLALAVSYEQYF. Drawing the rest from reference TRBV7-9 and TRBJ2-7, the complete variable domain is DTGVSQNPRHKITKRGQNVTFRCDPISEHNRLYWYRQTLGQGPEFLTYFQNEAQLEKSRLLSDRFSAERPKGSFSTLEIQRTEQGDSAMYLCASSLALAVSYEQYFGPGTRLTVT.

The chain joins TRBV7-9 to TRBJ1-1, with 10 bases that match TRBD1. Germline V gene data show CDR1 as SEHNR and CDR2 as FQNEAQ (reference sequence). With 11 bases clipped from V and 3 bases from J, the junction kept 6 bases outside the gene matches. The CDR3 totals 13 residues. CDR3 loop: CAGGQGMYTEAFF. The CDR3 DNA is TGTGCCGGGGGACAGGGGATGTACACTGAAGCTTTCTTT.

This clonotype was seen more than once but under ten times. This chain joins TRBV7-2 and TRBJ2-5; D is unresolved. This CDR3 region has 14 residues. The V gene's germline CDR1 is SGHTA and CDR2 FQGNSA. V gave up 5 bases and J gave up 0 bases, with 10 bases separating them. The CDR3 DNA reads TGTGCCAGCAGCCCCCGCCGGGACCAAGAGACCCAGTACTTC. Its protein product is CASSPRRDQETQYF.

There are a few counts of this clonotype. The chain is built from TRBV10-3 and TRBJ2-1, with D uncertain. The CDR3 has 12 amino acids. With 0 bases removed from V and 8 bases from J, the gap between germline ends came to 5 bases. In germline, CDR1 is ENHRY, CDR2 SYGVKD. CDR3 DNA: TGTGCCATCAGTGAGTCCGGCCATGAGCAGTTCTTC. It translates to CAISESGHEQFF.

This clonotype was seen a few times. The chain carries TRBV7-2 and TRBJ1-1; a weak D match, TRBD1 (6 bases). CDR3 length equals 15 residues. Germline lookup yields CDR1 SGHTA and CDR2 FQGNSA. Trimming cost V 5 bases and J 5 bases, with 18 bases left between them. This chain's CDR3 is CASSPRGGLGTEAFF. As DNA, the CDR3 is TGTGCCAGCAGCCCTCGGGGGGGGCTGGGGACTGAAGCTTTCTTT.

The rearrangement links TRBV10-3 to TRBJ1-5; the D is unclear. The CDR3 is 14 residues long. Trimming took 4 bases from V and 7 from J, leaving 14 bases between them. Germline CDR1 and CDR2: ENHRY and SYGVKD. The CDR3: CAISASPEGQPQHF. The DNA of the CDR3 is TGTGCCATCAGTGCATCGCCGGAGGGACAGCCCCAGCATTTT.

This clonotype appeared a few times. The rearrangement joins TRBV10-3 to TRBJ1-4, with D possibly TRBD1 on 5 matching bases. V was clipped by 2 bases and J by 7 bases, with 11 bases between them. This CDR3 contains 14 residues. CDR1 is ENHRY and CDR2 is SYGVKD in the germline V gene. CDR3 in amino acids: CAISERDGGEKLFF. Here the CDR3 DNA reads TGTGCCATCAGTGAGCGAGATGGGGGTGAAAAACTGTTTTTT.

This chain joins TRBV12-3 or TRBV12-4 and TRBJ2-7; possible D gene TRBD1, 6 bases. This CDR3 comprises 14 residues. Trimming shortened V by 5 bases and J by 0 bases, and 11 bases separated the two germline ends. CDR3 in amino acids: CASSDPRGSYEQYV. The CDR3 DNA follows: TGTGCCAGCAGTGACCCCAGGGGCTCCTACGAGCAGTACGTC.

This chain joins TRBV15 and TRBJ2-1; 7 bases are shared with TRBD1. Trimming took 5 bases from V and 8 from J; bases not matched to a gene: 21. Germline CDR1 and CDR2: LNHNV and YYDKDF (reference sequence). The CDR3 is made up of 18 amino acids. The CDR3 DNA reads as TGTGCCACCAGCTCTCCCTACCGAATCTTACAGGGGCGGGATGAGCAGTTCTTC. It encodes CATSSPYRILQGRDEQFF.

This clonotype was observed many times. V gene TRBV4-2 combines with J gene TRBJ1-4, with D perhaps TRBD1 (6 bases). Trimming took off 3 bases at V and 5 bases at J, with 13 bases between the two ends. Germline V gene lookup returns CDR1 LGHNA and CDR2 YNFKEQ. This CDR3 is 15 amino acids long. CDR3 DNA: TGTGCCAGCAGCCAGGACGGGACACCGAATGAAAAACTGTTTTTT. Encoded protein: CASSQDGTPNEKLFF.

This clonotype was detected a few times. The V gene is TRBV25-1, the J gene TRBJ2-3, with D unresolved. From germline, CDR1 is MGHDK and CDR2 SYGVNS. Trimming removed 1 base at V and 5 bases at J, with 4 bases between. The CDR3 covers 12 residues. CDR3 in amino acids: CASSESQDTQYF. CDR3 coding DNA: TGTGCCAGCAGTGAATCTCAAGATACGCAGTATTTT.

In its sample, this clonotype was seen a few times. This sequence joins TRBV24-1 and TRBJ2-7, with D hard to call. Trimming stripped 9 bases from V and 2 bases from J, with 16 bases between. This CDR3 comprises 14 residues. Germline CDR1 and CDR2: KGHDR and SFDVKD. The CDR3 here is CATYRGELPYEQYF. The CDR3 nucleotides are TGTGCCACCTACCGAGGCGAGCTCCCCTACGAGCAGTACTTC.